This T cell receptor (beta chain) emerged from a study of T cell repertoires in cytomegalovirus infection. Study as a whole: Shared public TCR beta signatures pointed to both CMV infection and a matching HLA type.

TCRdb fed the reads into MiXCR, producing one record per CDR3 protein. The table has under 90,000 distinct CDR3 sequences, about 45% seen once; the top ten hold approximately 95%. Trimming left V 1 base short and J 10 bases short, with 11 bases between. Germline V CDR1 and CDR2: MGHRA, YSYEKL. The CDR3 has 13 amino acids. Comments on this clonotype: Antigen unknown.

This rearrangement joins TRBV4-1 to TRBJ2-1; TRBD2 is a possible D gene (5 bases). The material sequenced was CD8+ T cells from cultured PBMCs, taken from culture after CMV antigen stimulation. The receptor was derived from a human donor in good health (CMV status not recorded). Some clones in this sample may be carry-over from other donors' samples. CDR3 sequence: CASSQAGRGEQFF. For the CDR3, the DNA is TGCGCCAGCAGCCAAGCAGGCCGAGGGGAGCAGTTCTTC.